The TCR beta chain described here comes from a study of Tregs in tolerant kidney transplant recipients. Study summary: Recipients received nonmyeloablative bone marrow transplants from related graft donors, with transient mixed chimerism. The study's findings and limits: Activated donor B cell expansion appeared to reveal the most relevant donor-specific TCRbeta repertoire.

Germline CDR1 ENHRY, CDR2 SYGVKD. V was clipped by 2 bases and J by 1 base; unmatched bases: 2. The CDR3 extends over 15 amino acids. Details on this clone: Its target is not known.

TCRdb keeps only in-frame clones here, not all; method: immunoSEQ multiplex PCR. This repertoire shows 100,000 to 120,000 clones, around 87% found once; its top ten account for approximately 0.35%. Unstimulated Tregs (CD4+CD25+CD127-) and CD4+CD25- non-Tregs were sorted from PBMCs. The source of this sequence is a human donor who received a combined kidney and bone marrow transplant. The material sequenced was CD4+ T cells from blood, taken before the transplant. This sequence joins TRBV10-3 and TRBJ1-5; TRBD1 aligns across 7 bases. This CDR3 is CAISEVDRSNQPQHF. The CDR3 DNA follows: TGTGCCATCAGTGAGGTGGACAGGAGCAATCAGCCCCAGCATTTT.